One sample yielded the 12 T cell receptor beta chains listed below, sequenced in a study of T cells after yellow fever vaccination. Each CDR3 protein gets one entry after TCRdb re-called the 5' RACE reads with MiXCR. There are some 260,000 distinct CDR3 sequences in the sample; around 4.9% occur only once, and 2.5% to 4% lies in the top ten. The source was CD4+ T cells sorted from PBMCs, collected on the day of the yellow fever booster vaccination. The receptor set was obtained from a young man who received the YFV17D yellow fever vaccine.

This clonotype was picked up a small number of times. V and J are TRBV12-3 or TRBV12-4 and TRBJ1-2; D perhaps matches TRBD1 (6 bases). The CDR3 extends over 16 amino acids. Trimming stripped 5 bases from V and 4 bases from J, with 20 bases between. Here the CDR3 DNA reads TGTGCCAGCAGTGGGGGGGACACTTCAAATTTCTATGGCTACACCTTC. Translating it yields CASSGGDTSNFYGYTF.

In this sample, this clonotype turned up a few times. The rearrangement joins TRBV13 to TRBJ2-3; tentatively, D is TRBD2 (5 bases). CDR1 and CDR2 (germline): PRHDT, FYEKMQ (reference sequence). This CDR3 has 13 amino acids. The germline V and J ends were trimmed by 1 base and 4 bases, with 6 bases remaining between them. The chain's CDR3 is CASSLVASDTQYF. CDR3 DNA sequence: TGTGCCAGCAGCTTAGTAGCGTCAGATACGCAGTATTTT.

This chain connects TRBV19 to TRBJ1-1; D not resolved. V lost 0 bases and J lost 5, with 10 bases in between. The CDR3 runs to 14 residues. Germline V lookup: CDR1 LNHDA, CDR2 SQIVND (reference sequence). This CDR3 reads CASSIDSGRTEAFF. The CDR3 region has the DNA TGTGCCAGTAGTATAGATTCCGGGAGGACTGAAGCTTTCTTT.

This chain connects TRBV6-2 or TRBV6-3 to TRBJ1-2; unclear D gene. The CDR3 consists of 14 residues. CDR1 is MNHEY, CDR2 SVGEGT, per germline. V was pared by 4 bases and J by 2 bases, with 11 bases between. The CDR3 protein is CASSFFGVNYGYTF. The CDR3 region has the DNA TGTGCCAGCAGTTTCTTCGGGGTGAACTATGGCTACACCTTC.

This sequence joins TRBV6-5 and TRBJ1-2; D gene uncertain. The CDR3 covers 12 residues. Trimming stripped 2 bases from V and 4 bases from J, with 5 bases between. The germline V gene encodes CDR1 MNHEY and CDR2 SVGAGI. The CDR3 nucleotides read TGTGCCAGCAGTTACGGCCCCTATGGCTACACCTTC. As protein: CASSYGPYGYTF.

The genes are TRBV6-4 and TRBJ2-2; 7 nucleotides align to TRBD2. CDR1 and CDR2 (germline): MRHNA, SNTAGT. The J segment lost 5 bases and the V segment lost 5 bases, leaving 8 bases of the junction unmatched. The CDR3 consists of 15 residues. In DNA, the CDR3 is TGTGCCAGCAGTCCAGCGGGGTTGTGGACCGGGGAGCTGTTTTTT. Amino acids: CASSPAGLWTGELFF.

This clonotype was detected a few times. The V gene is TRBV10-3, the J gene TRBJ2-7; D call uncertain. Trimming removed 3 bases from V and 2 bases from J, with 11 bases in between. CDR1 and CDR2 from the germline V gene are ENHRY and SYGVKD. The CDR3 runs to 14 residues. The CDR3 sequence is CAISDARHAYEQYV. CDR3 bases: TGTGCCATCAGTGACGCGCGACATGCCTACGAGCAGTACGTC.

J is TRBJ2-7 and V is TRBV4-3; D is undetermined. The germline CDR1 and CDR2 sequences are LGHNA and YSLEER. The CDR3 contains 14 residues. V lost 0 bases, J lost 4 bases, and 10 bases lay in between. The CDR3 reads CASSQDRTHYEQYF. The DNA of the CDR3 is TGCGCCAGCAGCCAAGATCGGACGCATTACGAGCAGTACTTC.

This clonotype was seen only a few times. V and J are TRBV12-3 or TRBV12-4 and TRBJ1-1; 7 nucleotides line up with TRBD1. The V segment lost 11 bases and the J segment 0 bases; nucleotides outside the gene matches: 9. The CDR3 covers 14 residues. The CDR3 DNA sequence: TGTGCCTGTCTTCGGGACAGATTGAACACTGAAGCTTTCTTT. It encodes CACLRDRLNTEAFF.

V gene TRBV28 combines with J gene TRBJ2-7, with TRBD1 matching 9 bases. This CDR3 is built from 13 residues. The germline CDR1 and CDR2 sequences are MDHEN and SYDVKM. V was clipped by 4 bases and J by 3 bases; unmatched bases: 1. The DNA of the CDR3 is TGTGCCAGCAGTTCGGGACAGGGCTACGAGCAGTACGTC. The encoded protein is CASSSGQGYEQYV.

The chain is built from TRBV7-2 and TRBJ1-5; no definite D call. Germline values: CDR1 SGHTA, CDR2 FQGNSA. Trimming removed 0 bases at V and 5 bases at J, with 11 bases between. The CDR3 length is 15 residues. The DNA of the CDR3 is TGTGCCAGCAGCTTAGCTTACGGGAACCATCAGCCCCAGCATTTT. It is translated as CASSLAYGNHQPQHF.

The chain uses TRBV5-1 and TRBJ2-7, with D perhaps given as TRBD1 or TRBD2 (6 bases each). This CDR3 is built from 13 residues. Germline lookup yields CDR1 SGHRS and CDR2 YFSETQ. V was shortened by 10 bases and J by 3 bases, with 17 bases between the two germline ends. The CDR3 here is CARLTGANYEQYV. The CDR3 DNA reads as TGCGCCCGACTCACGGGGGCCAACTACGAGCAGTACGTC.